The 12 T cell receptor beta chains reported below all come from one sample, sequenced in a study of long-term antiretroviral therapy in people with HIV. Samples were assayed with immunoSEQ v3.0 at survey level. Sequenced by immunoSEQ multiplex PCR; TCRdb stores in-frame clones only, minus some. Among more than 45,000 clones, about 86% were seen once, and the ten largest hold roughly 3.2%. The sample in question was unsorted PBMCs, obtained 0.8 years after starting antiretroviral therapy. These receptors all stem from a woman younger than 30 with HIV.

This clone was picked up a small number of times. The chain is built from TRBV5-1 and TRBJ2-7, with D unclear. The CDR3 is 12 amino acids. Germline CDR1 reads SGHRS; CDR2 reads YFSETQ. V lost 1 base and J 7 bases, leaving 9 bases between the germline ends. CDR3 in DNA: TGCGCCAGCAGCTTGCCCGTTGGGGAGCAGTACTTC. Translation: CASSLPVGEQYF. The full variable domain, with the rest looked up from reference TRBV5-1 and TRBJ2-7, is KAGVTQTPRYLIKTRGQQVTLSCSPISGHRSVSWYQQTPGQGLQFLFEYFSETQRNKGNFPGRFSGRQFSNSRSEMNVSTLELGDSALYLCASSLPVGEQYFGPGTRLTVT.

The chain links TRBV19 to TRBJ1-5; TRBD1 matches 7 bases. Germline CDR1 is LNHDA and CDR2 is SQIVND (reference sequence). The length of the CDR3 is 14 residues. Trimming at V came to 5 bases and at J to 6 bases, leaving 7 bases not matched to a gene. For the CDR3, the DNA is TGTGCCAGTAGTGCAGGGGGAGAGGCTCAGCCCCAGCATTTT. This encodes CASSAGGEAQPQHF.

This clone appeared once. The rearrangement joins TRBV7-9 to TRBJ1-5; the D is unclear. Germline V gene sequence: CDR1 SEHNR, CDR2 FQNEAQ (reference sequence). This CDR3 is built from 13 residues. V was trimmed by 5 bases and J by 4 bases, leaving 9 bases between them. CDR3 DNA: TGTGCCAGCAGCCCCGACGGTAATCAGCCCCAGCATTTT. Encoded protein: CASSPDGNQPQHF.

The chain combines TRBV5-4 with TRBJ2-7, with 7 positions matching TRBD1. CDR3 length: 15 amino acids. CDR1 and CDR2 from the germline V gene are SGHNT and YYREEE (reference sequence). Unmatched junction bases numbered 8, after V lost 4 bases and J lost 1 base. The CDR3 sequence: CASSPRTGASYEQYF. As DNA, the CDR3 is TGTGCCAGCAGCCCTCGGACAGGTGCTTCCTACGAGCAGTACTTC. Full variable domain (missing parts from reference TRBV5-4 and TRBJ2-7): ETGVTQSPTHLIKTRGQQVTLRCSSQSGHNTVSWYQQALGQGPQFIFQYYREEENGRGNFPPRFSGLQFPNYSSELNVNALELDDSALYLCASSPRTGASYEQYFGPGTRLTVT.

The chain carries TRBV7-6 and TRBJ2-7, with D perhaps TRBD1 (6 bases). The CDR3 length is 15 residues. Trimming cost V 0 bases and J 5 bases, with 14 bases left between them. Germline V CDR1 and CDR2: SGHVS, FNYEAQ. The chain's CDR3 is CASSLAPRRGHEQYF. Here the CDR3 DNA reads TGTGCCAGCAGCTTAGCGCCCCGCAGGGGCCACGAGCAGTACTTC. The whole variable domain, filled in from reference TRBV7-6 and TRBJ2-7, reads GAGVSQSPRYKVTKRGQDVALRCDPISGHVSLYWYRQALGQGPEFLTYFNYEAQQDKSGLPNDRFSAERPEGSISTLTIQRTEQRDSAMYRCASSLAPRRGHEQYFGPGTRLTVT.

V usage is TRBV21-1 and J usage is TRBJ1-1; TRBD1, the D gene given by the table, was not confirmed from the DNA. TRBV21-1 is assigned pseudogene status. The CDR3 spans 14 residues. In DNA, the CDR3 is TGTGCCAGCAGCACGGACAGGGGGGAGCCTGAAGCTTTCTTT. Its translation: CASSTDRGEPEAFF.

The V and J genes are TRBV21-1 and TRBJ2-6; no DNA check was done on the table's D call, TRBD2. TRBV21-1 represents a pseudogene. The CDR3 sequence is 16 residues long. The CDR3 loop reads CASSKGSGSGANVLTF. Here the CDR3 DNA reads TGTGCCAGCAGCAAAGGGTCCGGCTCTGGGGCCAACGTCCTGACTTTC.

This chain uses TRBV5-1 with TRBJ2-1, with a weak D call TRBD2 (5 bases). Between the trimmed V and J ends, which lost 0 bases and 3 bases, there was a span of 7 bases. Per the germline V gene, CDR1 is SGHRS and CDR2 is YFSETQ. The CDR3 is made up of 14 amino acids. For the CDR3, the DNA is TGCGCCAGCAGCTTGGAGGCGGGCTACAATGAGCAGTTCTTC. Residues: CASSLEAGYNEQFF. Full variable domain (rest looked up from reference TRBV5-1 and TRBJ2-1): KAGVTQTPRYLIKTRGQQVTLSCSPISGHRSVSWYQQTPGQGLQFLFEYFSETQRNKGNFPGRFSGRQFSNSRSEMNVSTLELGDSALYLCASSLEAGYNEQFFGPGTRLTVL.

This clone was picked up a small number of times. The chain recombines TRBV4-1 with TRBJ2-1; D unresolved. There are 12 residues in the CDR3. V dropped 0 bases and J dropped 11 bases, with 8 bases sitting between them. CDR1 and CDR2 from the germline V gene are MGHRA and YSYEKL. CDR3 nucleotide sequence: TGCGCCAGCAGCCAAGATGCTTTTAAGCAGTTCTTC. It encodes CASSQDAFKQFF.

This clone was found a few times. The gene calls are TRBV5-4 and TRBJ2-2, with 8 bases aligning to TRBD1. J was trimmed by 0 bases and V by 7 bases; bases with no gene match: 2. The CDR3 consists of 14 residues. The germline V gene has CDR1 SGHNT and CDR2 YYREEE (reference sequence). This CDR3 is CASAQGANTGELFF. The CDR3 DNA reads as TGTGCCAGCGCACAGGGGGCGAACACCGGGGAGCTGTTTTTT.

The chain combines TRBV5-6 with TRBJ2-3, with D possibly matching TRBD2 (5 bases). Trimming left V 0 bases short and J 0 bases short, with 11 bases between. CDR1 is SGHDT and CDR2 is YYEEEE in the germline V gene. The CDR3 sequence is 16 residues long. For the CDR3, the DNA is TGTGCCAGCAGCTTGGTTGCTAGCAGAAGCACAGATACGCAGTATTTT. Amino acid sequence: CASSLVASRSTDTQYF.

The V and J genes are TRBV5-8 and TRBJ1-2, with 12 positions matching TRBD1. Germline trimming cut 6 bases from V and 0 bases from J; bases unmatched to any gene: 6. The CDR3 loop spans 16 amino acids. Germline CDR1 and CDR2: SGHTS and YDEGEE. Written as DNA, the CDR3 is TGTGCCAGCAAGACCGGGACAGGGGGCCCTAACTATGGCTACACCTTC. The encoded protein is CASKTGTGGPNYGYTF.